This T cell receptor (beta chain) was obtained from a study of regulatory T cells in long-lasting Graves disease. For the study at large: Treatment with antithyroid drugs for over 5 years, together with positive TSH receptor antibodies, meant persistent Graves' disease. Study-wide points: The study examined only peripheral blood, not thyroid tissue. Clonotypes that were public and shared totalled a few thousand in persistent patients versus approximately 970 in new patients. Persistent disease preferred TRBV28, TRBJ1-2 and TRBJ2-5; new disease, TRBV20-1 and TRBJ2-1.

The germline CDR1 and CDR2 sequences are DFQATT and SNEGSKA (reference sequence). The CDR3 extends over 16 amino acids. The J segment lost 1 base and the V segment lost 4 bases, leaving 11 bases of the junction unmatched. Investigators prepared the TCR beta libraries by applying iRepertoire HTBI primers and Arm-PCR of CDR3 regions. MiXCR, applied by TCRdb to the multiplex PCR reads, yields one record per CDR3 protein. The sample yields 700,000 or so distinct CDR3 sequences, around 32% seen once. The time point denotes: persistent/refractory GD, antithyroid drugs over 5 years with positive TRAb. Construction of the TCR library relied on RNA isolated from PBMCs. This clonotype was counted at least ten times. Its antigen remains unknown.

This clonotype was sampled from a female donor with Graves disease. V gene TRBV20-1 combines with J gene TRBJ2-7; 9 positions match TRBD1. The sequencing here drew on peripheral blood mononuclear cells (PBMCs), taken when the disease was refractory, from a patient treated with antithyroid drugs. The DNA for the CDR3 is TGCAGTGCTAATACAGGGGGCGCGGAAAGGTCCTACGAGCAGTACTTC. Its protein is CSANTGGAERSYEQYF.